These T cell receptor beta chains were read from a single sample in a study of patients and donors after allogeneic stem cell transplantation. A single record per CDR3 protein comes from TCRdb applying MiXCR to the RT-PCR reads. This table holds tens of thousands of distinct CDR3 sequences, roughly 8% found once. Sequenced sample: blood, either unsorted or a sorted T cell fraction (not recorded which). The receptors were gathered from a human donor who was either an allogeneic HSCT recipient or a stem cell or donor lymphocyte infusion donor (not recorded which). It is not recorded whose cells these are; they may come from a transplant donor. The conserved cysteine and the conserved F or W are not part of the CDR3 here. Fields, in order: CDR3 length, V gene, clone size, J gene, CDR3 protein. A row's size may be missing; if present it is once, few, many or a size class.

len: 12
v_gene: TRBV20-1
abundance: many
j_gene: TRBJ2-3
CDR3aa: SARAGYLTDTQY

len: 14
v_gene: TRBV7-6
abundance: many
j_gene: TRBJ1-5
CDR3aa: ASSLAGRGNNQPQH

len: 13
v_gene: TRBV20-1
abundance: few
j_gene: TRBJ1-5
CDR3aa: SARGRGVGNQPQH

len: 14
v_gene: TRBV20-1
abundance: many
j_gene: TRBJ1-1
CDR3aa: RARGGGRGRATEAF

len: 13
v_gene: TRBV28
abundance: many
j_gene: TRBJ1-1
CDR3aa: ASSSPDRLSTEAF

len: 13
v_gene: TRBV15
abundance: few
j_gene: TRBJ1-5
CDR3aa: ATSSTGSSAQPQH

len: 13
v_gene: TRBV9
abundance: few
j_gene: TRBJ1-5
CDR3aa: ASSATGQGYQPQH

len: 12
v_gene: TRBV7-9
abundance: -
j_gene: TRBJ1-1
CDR3aa: ASSTQGGLVEAF

len: 13
v_gene: TRBV20-1
abundance: many
j_gene: TRBJ2-4
CDR3aa: SAPPGAGDKNIQY

len: 12
v_gene: TRBV7-9
abundance: -
j_gene: TRBJ1-2
CDR3aa: ASSFGTGGYGYT